What follows are 7 T cell receptor beta chains derived from one specimen sequenced in a study of early T cells in non-severe SARS-CoV-2 infection. TCRdb passed the 5' RACE reads through MiXCR, listing each CDR3 protein once. The sample consists of over 95,000 distinct CDR3 sequences, 16% of them appearing once. The specimen sequenced was whole blood. These receptors were taken from an adult who was a healthcare worker with PCR-confirmed SARS-CoV-2 infection or an uninfected control (not recorded which).

This rearrangement joins TRBV5-1 to TRBJ1-2; D is possibly TRBD1 (6 bases). With 2 bases removed from V and 5 bases from J, the gap between germline ends came to 10 bases. Germline V gene data show CDR1 as SGHRS and CDR2 as YFSETQ. The CDR3 covers 13 residues. The DNA of the CDR3 is TGCGCCAGCAGCTTTGCAGGGGATTATGGCTACACCTTC. Its protein product is CASSFAGDYGYTF.

The chain recombines TRBV27 with TRBJ1-5; the D gene is possibly TRBD1 (6 bases). Germline lookup yields CDR1 MNHEY and CDR2 SMNVEV (reference sequence). The CDR3 totals 15 residues. V was shortened by 3 bases and J by 5 bases, with 14 bases between the two germline ends. The CDR3 nucleotides are TGTGCCAGCAGTTTTACCGGGGGGCTTGATCAGCCCCAGCATTTT. It translates to CASSFTGGLDQPQHF.

In this sample, this clonotype turned up a few times. The gene calls are TRBV27 and TRBJ2-1; 9 bases map to TRBD2. Germline-derived CDR1 and CDR2 are MNHEY and SMNVEV (reference sequence). Germline trimming cut 11 bases from V and 7 bases from J; bases unmatched to any gene: 12. CDR3 length equals 14 residues. The chain's CDR3 is CAVAGREGLNEQFF. Here the CDR3 DNA reads TGTGCCGTAGCGGGGCGGGAGGGCCTTAATGAGCAGTTCTTC.

The CDR3 loop is CASSLQAVNTEAFF. CDR3 bases: TGCGCCAGCAGCTTACAGGCAGTGAACACTGAAGCTTTCTTT. The rearrangement uses TRBV5-1 and TRBJ1-1, with TRBD1 as a possible D gene (5 bases). Trimming took 2 bases from V and 0 from J, leaving 8 bases between them. Germline CDR1 and CDR2: SGHRS and YFSETQ. The CDR3 length is 14 residues.

This clonotype was seen a handful of times. The CDR3 here is CASSYSNRYNEQFF. The CDR3 DNA sequence: TGTGCCAGCAGTTACTCGAACAGATACAATGAGCAGTTCTTC. The rearrangement uses TRBV6-2 or TRBV6-3 and TRBJ2-1; D gene ambiguous. V lost 0 bases and J 4 bases, leaving 7 bases between the germline ends. The germline V gene encodes CDR1 MNHEY and CDR2 SVGEGT. This CDR3 is built from 14 residues.

The chain has TRBV7-9 and TRBJ1-1; tentatively, D is TRBD1 (6 bases). This CDR3 is 16 amino acids long. Trimming removed 0 bases from V and 9 bases from J, with 20 bases in between. CDR1 and CDR2 (germline): SEHNR, FQNEAQ (reference sequence). CDR3 in DNA: TGTGCCAGCAGCTTAGCGCTAACCGGGCAGGGGATCAAAGCTTTCTTT. This codes for CASSLALTGQGIKAFF.

This clonotype was found many times. The rearrangement uses TRBV18 and TRBJ2-3; D remains unclear. V gave up 0 bases and J gave up 2 bases, with 6 bases separating them. The V gene's germline CDR1 is KGHSH and CDR2 LQKENI. The CDR3 has 14 amino acids. The CDR3 loop is CASSPPYHTDTQYF. CDR3 DNA sequence: TGTGCCAGCTCACCACCGTACCACACAGATACGCAGTATTTT. Full variable domain (missing parts from reference TRBV18 and TRBJ2-3): NAGVMQNPRHLVRRRGQEARLRCSPMKGHSHVYWYRQLPEEGLKFMVYLQKENIIDESGMPKERFSAEFPKEGPSILRIQQVVRGDSAAYFCASSPPYHTDTQYFGPGTRLTVL.